This T cell receptor beta chain appears in the sequencing data of a study of blood T cell repertoires in COVID-19. Study details: Whether acute or convalescent, the COVID-19 samples came from the United States, Italy and Spain.

The V gene's germline CDR1 is MDHEN and CDR2 SYDVKM. There are 12 residues in the CDR3. The J segment lost 10 bases and the V segment lost 6 bases, leaving 5 bases of the junction unmatched. Participants, about 18 to 90 years old, spanned fewer than 30 US areas. Participants' reported clinical history set cohort assignment. This table comes from immunoSEQ multiplex PCR, and its TCRdb copy is limited to in-frame clones, with some not included. Altogether some 250,000 clones are present, 70% to 90% being singletons, with the ten largest covering 1.5% to 2%. Sequenced input: PBMCs or T cells enriched from blood (not recorded which). The chain carries TRBV28 and TRBJ1-2, with 10 bases lining up with TRBD1. The receptor's source is a woman aged 50 to 60 who had recovered from COVID-19. The CDR3 here is CASRTGTGDYTF. The CDR3 DNA sequence: TGTGCCAGCAGAACCGGGACAGGGGACTACACCTTC.